Below, 6 T cell receptor beta chains from the same sample are listed, as sequenced in a study of T cells in Graves' hyperthyroidism and ophthalmopathy. RNA transcripts were the template for amplifying TCR beta CDR3 regions. Carried out on the TCR CDR3, a first-round RT-PCR used the HTBI primer set. TCRdb fed the multiplex PCR reads into MiXCR, producing one record per CDR3 protein. The repertoire holds about 570,000 distinct CDR3 sequences, with around 42% as singletons. Material for sequencing was peripheral blood or thyroid tissue (not recorded which). These receptors were obtained from an adult woman with Graves' disease, either hyperthyroidism or ophthalmopathy (not recorded which).

This clonotype has more than one count but fewer than ten. The chain couples TRBV28 to TRBJ2-7; a weak D match, TRBD2 (5 bases). The CDR3 contains 12 residues. Trimming shortened V by 8 bases and J by 3 bases, and 11 bases separated the two germline ends. Looked up from germline, CDR1 is MDHEN and CDR2 is SYDVKM. DNA for the CDR3: TGTGCCAGCTCGGGGAAAATCTACGAGCAGTACTTC. The encoded protein is CASSGKIYEQYF.

The J gene is TRBJ1-2, the V gene TRBV29-1; TRBD1 matches 10 bases. The CDR3 has 13 residues. V shed 5 bases, J shed 8 bases, and the junction held 8 bases outside the gene matches. Germline V gene data show CDR1 as SQVTM and CDR2 as ANQGSEA. CDR3 region: CSVSGTGVLGYTF. CDR3 bases: TGCAGCGTTTCCGGGACAGGGGTTTTGGGCTACACCTTC.

A single count supports this clonotype. The J gene is TRBJ1-1, the V gene TRBV12-3 or TRBV12-4; D unclear. The CDR3 has 12 residues. Trimming left V 2 bases short and J 7 bases short, with 8 bases between. Here the CDR3 reads CASSLLAVEAFF. CDR3 in DNA: TGTGCCAGCAGTTTATTGGCTGTTGAAGCTTTCTTT.

There are many counts of this clonotype. The J gene is TRBJ1-1, the V gene TRBV20-1, with D uncertain. V lost 5 bases to trimming and J lost 7 bases, with 14 bases between them. The length of the CDR3 is 12 residues. Germline CDR1 and CDR2: DFQATT and SNEGSKA (reference sequence). In DNA form, the CDR3 reads TGCAGTGCTCCCCAGCGGCGGAGTGAAGCTTTCTTT. Translation gives CSAPQRRSEAFF.

V gene TRBV7-2 combines with J gene TRBJ1-6; weak D call: TRBD1 (6 bases). The V end lost 6 bases, the J end lost 6 bases, and 18 bases lay between the germline ends. Germline CDR1 and CDR2: SGHTA and FQGNSA. The CDR3 sequence is 16 residues long. The CDR3 reads CASSYRGRRGNSPLHF. Here the CDR3 DNA reads TGTGCCAGCAGTTATAGGGGGAGGCGGGGTAATTCACCCCTCCACTTT.

In the case of this clonotype: This clone may be a read error of a much larger clone one base away. The chain couples TRBV7-9 to TRBJ1-1; 8 positions agree with TRBD1. Trimming removed 11 bases from V and 3 bases from J; junction bases left unmatched: 20. There are 17 residues in the CDR3. Germline CDR1 and CDR2: SEHNR and FQNEAQ (reference sequence). The CDR3 DNA reads TGTGCCGTACCGACAGGGGTCGATTTTATTATGGACACTGAAGCTTTCTTT. Protein sequence: CAVPTGVDFIMDTEAFF.